This T cell receptor beta chain is drawn from a study of ipilimumab plus nivolumab after autologous stem cell transplantation. Study-wide background: The DLBCL group included primary refractory and relapsed cases.

The method was immunoSEQ multiplex PCR; TCRdb's version includes in-frame clones alone and lacks a portion of them. The table lists 15,000 to 20,000 clones, 81% of them singletons. The V and J ends lost 0 bases and 6 bases respectively, with 7 bases between them. The CDR3 has 13 amino acids. Germline loops: CDR1 SGHNT, CDR2 YYREEE (reference sequence). Checkpoint therapy with ipilimumab 1 mg/kg began 14 to 28 days after transplant. Only one count was recorded for this clone. This sample also contains other DNA sequences that code for the same CDR3. V and J are TRBV5-4 and TRBJ2-1; D remains unclear. This receptor was taken from a male donor with diffuse large B-cell lymphoma. The sample in question was PBMCs, obtained in a trial of ipilimumab plus nivolumab as post-transplant consolidation. The CDR3 nucleotides read TGTGCCAGCAGCTTGGGGGTTGGCAATGAGCAGTTCTTC. This gives the protein CASSLGVGNEQFF.